This TCR beta chain was sequenced in a study of blood T cell repertoires in COVID-19. Germline trimming cut 2 bases from V and 0 bases from J; bases unmatched to any gene: 6. The CDR3 runs 17 residues. Looked up from germline, CDR1 is MDHEN and CDR2 is SYDVKM. Some clones are missing from TCRdb's copy, which holds only in-frame ones; the method was immunoSEQ multiplex PCR. The table shows about 100,000 clones, with 80% to 90% occurring only once. This receptor was obtained from a man older than 75 with acute or convalescent COVID-19. Source material: peripheral blood. The gene calls are TRBV28 and TRBJ2-7; 11 bases match TRBD2. The DNA for the CDR3 is TGTGCCAGCAGTTTACAGGCTAGCGGGAGGTTCTCCTACGAGCAGTACTTC. This gives the protein CASSLQASGRFSYEQYF.